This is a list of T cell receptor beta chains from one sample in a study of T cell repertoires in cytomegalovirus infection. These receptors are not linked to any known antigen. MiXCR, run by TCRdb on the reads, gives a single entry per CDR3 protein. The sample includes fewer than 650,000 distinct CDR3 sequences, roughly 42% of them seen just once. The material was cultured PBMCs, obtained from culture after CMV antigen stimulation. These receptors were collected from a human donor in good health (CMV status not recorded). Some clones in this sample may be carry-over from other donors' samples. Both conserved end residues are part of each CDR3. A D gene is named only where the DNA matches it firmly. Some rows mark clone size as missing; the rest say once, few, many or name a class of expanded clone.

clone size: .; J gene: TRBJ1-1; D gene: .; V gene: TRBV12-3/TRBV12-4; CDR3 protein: CASSYGTLGSEAFF; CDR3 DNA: TGTGCCAGCAGTTACGGGACCCTTGGTTCTGAAGCTTTCTTT
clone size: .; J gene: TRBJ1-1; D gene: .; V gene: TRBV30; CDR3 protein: CAWSVRGTNTEAFF; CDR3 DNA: TGTGCCTGGAGTGTTAGAGGAACGAACACTGAAGCTTTCTTT
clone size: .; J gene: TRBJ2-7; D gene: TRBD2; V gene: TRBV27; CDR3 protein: CASSSRTSGSSFYEQYF; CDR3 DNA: TGTGCCAGCAGTTCCCGGACTAGCGGGAGCAGTTTCTACGAGCAGTACTTC
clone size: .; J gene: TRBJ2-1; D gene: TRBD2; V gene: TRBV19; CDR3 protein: CASRLAGGPMNEQFF; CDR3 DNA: TGTGCCAGTCGACTAGCGGGGGGGCCTATGAATGAGCAGTTCTTC
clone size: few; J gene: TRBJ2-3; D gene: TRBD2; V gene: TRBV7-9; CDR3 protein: CATSLGLAVTGDTQYF; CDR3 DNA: TGTGCCACCAGCCTAGGGCTAGCGGTAACTGGAGATACGCAGTATTTT
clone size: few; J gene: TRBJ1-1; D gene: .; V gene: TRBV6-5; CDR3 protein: CASSFPAGMNTEAFF; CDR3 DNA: TGTGCCAGCAGTTTCCCGGCGGGCATGAACACTGAAGCTTTCTTT
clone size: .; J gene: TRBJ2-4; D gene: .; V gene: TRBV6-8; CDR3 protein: CASSSQNIQYF; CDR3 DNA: TGTGCCAGCAGCTCCCAAAACATTCAGTACTTC
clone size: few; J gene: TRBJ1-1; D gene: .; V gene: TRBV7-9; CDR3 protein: CASSLGASGAFF; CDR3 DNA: TGTGCCAGCAGCTTGGGGGCCTCGGGGGCTTTCTTT
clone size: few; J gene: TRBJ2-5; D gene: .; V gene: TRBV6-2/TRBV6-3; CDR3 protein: CATWTSSRETQYF; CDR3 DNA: TGTGCCACTTGGACCTCCTCGAGAGAGACCCAGTACTTC
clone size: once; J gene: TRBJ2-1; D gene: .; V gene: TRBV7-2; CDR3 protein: CASSRTASSYNEQIF; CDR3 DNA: TGTGCCAGCAGCCGGACGGCCTCCTCCTACAATGAGCAGATCTTC
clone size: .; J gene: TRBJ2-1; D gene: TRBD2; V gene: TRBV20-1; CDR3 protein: CSARGASGRQVEQFF; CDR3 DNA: TGCAGTGCTCGGGGGGCTAGCGGGAGGCAGGTTGAGCAGTTCTTC
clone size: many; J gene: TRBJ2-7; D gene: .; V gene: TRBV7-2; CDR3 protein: CASTGRGAYEQYF; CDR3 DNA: TGTGCCAGCACCGGCCGGGGCGCCTACGAGCAGTACTTC
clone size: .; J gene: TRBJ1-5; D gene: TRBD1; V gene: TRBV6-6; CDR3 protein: CASSYDRGNQPQHF; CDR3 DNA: TGTGCCAGTAGTTACGACAGGGGAAATCAGCCCCAGCATTTT
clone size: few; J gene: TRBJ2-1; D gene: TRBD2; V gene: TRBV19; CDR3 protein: CASSMGRDNEQFF; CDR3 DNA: TGTGCCAGTAGTATGGGGAGGGACAATGAGCAGTTCTTC
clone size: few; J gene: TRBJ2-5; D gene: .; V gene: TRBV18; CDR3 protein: CASSPRTRETQYF; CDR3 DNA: TGTGCCAGCTCACCGAGGACAAGGGAGACCCAGTACTTC
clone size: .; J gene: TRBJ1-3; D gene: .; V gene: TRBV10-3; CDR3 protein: CATQEHGNTIYF; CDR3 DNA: TGTGCCACCCAAGAGCATGGAAACACCATATATTTT
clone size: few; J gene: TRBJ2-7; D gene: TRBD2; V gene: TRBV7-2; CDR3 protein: CASSLVSGLAGGLSYEQYF; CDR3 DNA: TGTGCCAGCAGCTTAGTCTCAGGACTAGCGGGGGGGCTTAGTTACGAGCAGTACTTC
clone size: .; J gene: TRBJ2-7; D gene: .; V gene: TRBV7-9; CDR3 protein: CASSLVTGPSSYEQYF; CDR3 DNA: TGTGCCAGCAGCTTAGTTACGGGTCCAAGCTCCTACGAGCAGTACTTC
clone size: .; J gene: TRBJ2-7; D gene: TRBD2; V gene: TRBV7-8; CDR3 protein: CASSAYTSGTTYEQYF; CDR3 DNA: TGTGCCAGCAGCGCCTACACTAGCGGGACCACCTACGAGCAGTACTTC
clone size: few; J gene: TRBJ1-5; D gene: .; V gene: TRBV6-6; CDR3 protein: CASSYFGDSNQPQHF; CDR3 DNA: TGTGCCAGCAGTTACTTCGGGGATAGCAATCAGCCCCAGCATTTT
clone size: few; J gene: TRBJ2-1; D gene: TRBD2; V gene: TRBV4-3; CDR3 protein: CASSQGASGIYNEQFF; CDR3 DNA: TGCGCCAGCAGCCAAGGAGCTAGCGGGATCTACAATGAGCAGTTCTTC
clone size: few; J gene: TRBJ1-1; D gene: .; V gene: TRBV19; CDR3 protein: CASSTAGAGTEAFF; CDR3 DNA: TGTGCCAGTAGTACCGCAGGGGCGGGCACTGAAGCTTTCTTT
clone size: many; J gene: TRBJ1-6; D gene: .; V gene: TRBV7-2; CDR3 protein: CASSLSIPPLHF; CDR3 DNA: TGTGCCAGCAGCTTATCGATCCCACCCCTCCACTTT
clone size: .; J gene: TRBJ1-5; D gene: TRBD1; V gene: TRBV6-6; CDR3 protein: CASSPPRGQGIQPQHF; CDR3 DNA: TGTGCCAGCAGTCCCCCGCGAGGACAGGGAATTCAGCCCCAGCATTTT
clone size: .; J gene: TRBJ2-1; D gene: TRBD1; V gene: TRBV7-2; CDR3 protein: CASSPTGESYNEQFF; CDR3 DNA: TGTGCCAGCAGCCCAACAGGGGAATCCTACAATGAGCAGTTCTTC
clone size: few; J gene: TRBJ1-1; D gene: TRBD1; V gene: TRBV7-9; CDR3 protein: CASSLGEGAAFF; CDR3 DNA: TGTGCCAGCAGCTTGGGGGAGGGGGCGGCTTTCTTT
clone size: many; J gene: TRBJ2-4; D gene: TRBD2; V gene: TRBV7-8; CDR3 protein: CASSLGRLAGARGAKNIQYF; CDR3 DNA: TGTGCCAGCAGCTTAGGGCGACTAGCGGGGGCCCGGGGGGCCAAAAACATTCAGTACTTC
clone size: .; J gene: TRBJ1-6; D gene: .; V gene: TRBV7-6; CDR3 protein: CASSLAPGQISSYNSPLHF; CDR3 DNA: TGTGCCAGCAGCTTAGCCCCGGGCCAGATTAGCTCCTATAATTCACCCCTCCACTTT
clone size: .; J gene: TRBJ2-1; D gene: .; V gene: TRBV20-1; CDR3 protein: CSARGFGRSSYNEQFF; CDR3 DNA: TGCAGTGCAAGAGGTTTTGGCAGGAGCTCCTACAATGAGCAGTTCTTC